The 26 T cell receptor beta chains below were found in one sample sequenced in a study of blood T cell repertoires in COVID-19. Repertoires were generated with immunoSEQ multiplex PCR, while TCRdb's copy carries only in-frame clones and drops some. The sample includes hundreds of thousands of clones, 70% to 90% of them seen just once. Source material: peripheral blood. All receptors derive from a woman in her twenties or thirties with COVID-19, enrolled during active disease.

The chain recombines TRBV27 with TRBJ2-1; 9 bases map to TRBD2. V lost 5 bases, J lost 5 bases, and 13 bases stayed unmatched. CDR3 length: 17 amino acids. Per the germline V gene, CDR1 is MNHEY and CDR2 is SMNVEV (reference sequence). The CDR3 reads CASSPRGSGRLDNEQFF. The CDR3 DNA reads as TGTGCCAGCAGTCCCAGGGGTAGCGGGAGATTGGACAATGAGCAGTTCTTC.

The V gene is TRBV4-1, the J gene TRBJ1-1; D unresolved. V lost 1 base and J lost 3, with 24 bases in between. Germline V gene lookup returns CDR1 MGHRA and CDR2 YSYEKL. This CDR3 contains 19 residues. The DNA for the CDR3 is TGCGCCAGCAGCCAAGGTGGGTACGGTGCAGACTGGTTGGACACTGAAGCTTTCTTT. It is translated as CASSQGGYGADWLDTEAFF.

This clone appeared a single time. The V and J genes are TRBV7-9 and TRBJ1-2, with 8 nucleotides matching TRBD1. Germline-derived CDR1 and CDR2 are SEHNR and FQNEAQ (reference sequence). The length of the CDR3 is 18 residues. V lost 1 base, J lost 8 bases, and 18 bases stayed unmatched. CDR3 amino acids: CASSLGVGPGQEVGGYTF. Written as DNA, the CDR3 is TGTGCCAGCAGCTTAGGGGTCGGTCCGGGACAGGAGGTTGGCGGCTACACCTTC.

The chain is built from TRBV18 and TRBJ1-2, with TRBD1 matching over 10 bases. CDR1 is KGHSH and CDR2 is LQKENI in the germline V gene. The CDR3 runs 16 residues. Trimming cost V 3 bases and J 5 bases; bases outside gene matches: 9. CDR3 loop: CASSPQDRGYGYGYTF. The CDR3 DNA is TGTGCCAGCTCACCTCAGGACAGGGGGTATGGATATGGCTACACCTTC.

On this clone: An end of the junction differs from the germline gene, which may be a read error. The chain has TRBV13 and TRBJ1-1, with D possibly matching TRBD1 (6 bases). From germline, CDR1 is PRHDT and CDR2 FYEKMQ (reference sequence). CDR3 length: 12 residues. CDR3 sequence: CASSFRDTEAFF. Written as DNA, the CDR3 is TGTGCCAGCAGCTTCAGGGACACCGAAGCTTTCTTT. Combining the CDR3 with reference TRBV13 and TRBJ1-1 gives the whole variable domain AAGVIQSPRHLIKEKRETATLKCYPIPRHDTVYWYQQGPGQDPQFLISFYEKMQSDKGSIPDRFSAQQFSDYHSELNMSSLELGDSALYFCASSFRDTEAFFGQGTRLTVV.

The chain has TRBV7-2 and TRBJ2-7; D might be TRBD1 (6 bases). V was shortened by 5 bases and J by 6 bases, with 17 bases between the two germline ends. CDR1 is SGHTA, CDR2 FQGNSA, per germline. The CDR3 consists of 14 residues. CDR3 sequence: CASSIRDTASEQYF. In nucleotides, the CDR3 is TGTGCCAGCAGCATCCGGGACACGGCCTCCGAGCAGTACTTC.

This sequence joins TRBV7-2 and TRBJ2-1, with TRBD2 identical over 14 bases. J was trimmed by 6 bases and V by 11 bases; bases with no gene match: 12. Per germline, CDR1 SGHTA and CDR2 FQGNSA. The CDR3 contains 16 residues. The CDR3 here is CASSSYGTSGSNEQFF. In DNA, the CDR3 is TGTGCCTCCAGCAGCTACGGGACTAGCGGGAGCAATGAGCAGTTCTTC.

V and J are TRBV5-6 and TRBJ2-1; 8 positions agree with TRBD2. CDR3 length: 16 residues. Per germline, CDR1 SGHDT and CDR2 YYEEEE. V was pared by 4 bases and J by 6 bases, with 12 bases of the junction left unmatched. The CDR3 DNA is TGTGCCAGCAGCCCCCGGTGGACTAGCCAATTCAATGAGCAGTTCTTC. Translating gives CASSPRWTSQFNEQFF.

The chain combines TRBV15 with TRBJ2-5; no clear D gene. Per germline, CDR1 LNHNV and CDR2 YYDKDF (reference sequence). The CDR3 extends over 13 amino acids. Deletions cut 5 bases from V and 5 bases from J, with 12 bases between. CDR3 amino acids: CATSLRRVETQYF. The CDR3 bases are TGTGCCACCAGCCTGCGTCGGGTCGAGACCCAGTACTTC.

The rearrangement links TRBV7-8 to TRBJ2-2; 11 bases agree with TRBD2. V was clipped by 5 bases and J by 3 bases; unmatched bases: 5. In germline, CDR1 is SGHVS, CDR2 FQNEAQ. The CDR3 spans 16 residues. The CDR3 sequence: CASSLVSGRDTGELFF. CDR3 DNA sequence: TGTGCCAGCAGCCTCGTTAGCGGGAGGGACACCGGGGAGCTGTTTTTT. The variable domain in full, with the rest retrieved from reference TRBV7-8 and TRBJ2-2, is GAGVSQSPRYKVAKRGQDVALRCDPISGHVSLFWYQQALGQGPEFLTYFQNEAQLDKSGLPSDRFFAERPEGSVSTLKIQRTQQEDSAVYLCASSLVSGRDTGELFFGEGSRLTVL.

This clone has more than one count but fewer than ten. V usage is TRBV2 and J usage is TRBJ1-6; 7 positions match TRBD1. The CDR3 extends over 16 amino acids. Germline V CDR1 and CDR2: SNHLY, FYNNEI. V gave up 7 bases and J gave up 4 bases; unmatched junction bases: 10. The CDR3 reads CASTRGDGDYNSPLHF. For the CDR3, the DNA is TGTGCCAGCACCAGGGGGGACGGTGATTATAATTCACCCCTCCACTTT.

The CDR3 DNA reads TGTGCCAGCAGCTGGGGGGGGCTGGGGACCCAGTACTTC. Protein product: CASSWGGLGTQYF. The chain employs TRBV6-2 or TRBV6-3 and TRBJ2-5; possible D gene TRBD2, 7 bases. V was cut by 6 bases and J by 7 bases, with 15 bases left in between. Germline lookup yields CDR1 MNHEY and CDR2 SVGEGT. The CDR3 has 13 residues.

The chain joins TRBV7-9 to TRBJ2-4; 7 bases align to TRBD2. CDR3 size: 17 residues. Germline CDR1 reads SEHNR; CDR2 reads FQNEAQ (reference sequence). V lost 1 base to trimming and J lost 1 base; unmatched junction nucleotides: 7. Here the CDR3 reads CASSLGSGANAKNIQYF. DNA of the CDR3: TGTGCCAGCAGCTTAGGGAGCGGGGCGAACGCCAAAAACATTCAGTACTTC. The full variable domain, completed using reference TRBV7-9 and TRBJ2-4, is DTGVSQNPRHKITKRGQNVTFRCDPISEHNRLYWYRQTLGQGPEFLTYFQNEAQLEKSRLLSDRFSAERPKGSFSTLEIQRTEQGDSAMYLCASSLGSGANAKNIQYFGAGTRLSVL.

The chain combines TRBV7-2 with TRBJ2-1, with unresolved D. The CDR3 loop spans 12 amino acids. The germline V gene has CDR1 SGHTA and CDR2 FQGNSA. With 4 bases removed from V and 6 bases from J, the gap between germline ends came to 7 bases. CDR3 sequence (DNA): TGTGCCAGCAGCTCTAGGATCAATGAGCAGTTCTTC. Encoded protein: CASSSRINEQFF.

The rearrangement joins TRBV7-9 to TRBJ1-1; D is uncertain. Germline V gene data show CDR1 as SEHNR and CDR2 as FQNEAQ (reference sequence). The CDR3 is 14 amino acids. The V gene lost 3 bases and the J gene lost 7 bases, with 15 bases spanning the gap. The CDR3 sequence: CASSFSSEPDEAFF. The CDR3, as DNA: TGTGCCAGCAGCTTCTCCTCTGAGCCTGATGAAGCTTTCTTT.

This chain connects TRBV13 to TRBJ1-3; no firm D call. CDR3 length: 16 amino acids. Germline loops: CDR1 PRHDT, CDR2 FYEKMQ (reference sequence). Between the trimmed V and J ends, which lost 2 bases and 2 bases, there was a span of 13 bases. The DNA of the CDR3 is TGTGCCAGCAGCTTACTTGGGAGATCACCTGGAAACACCATATATTTT. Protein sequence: CASSLLGRSPGNTIYF. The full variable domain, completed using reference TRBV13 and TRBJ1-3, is AAGVIQSPRHLIKEKRETATLKCYPIPRHDTVYWYQQGPGQDPQFLISFYEKMQSDKGSIPDRFSAQQFSDYHSELNMSSLELGDSALYFCASSLLGRSPGNTIYFGEGSWLTVV.

CDR3 sequence: CASSGETGASLYEQYF. CDR3 coding DNA: TGTGCCAGCAGCGGGGAGACAGGGGCGTCCCTTTACGAGCAGTACTTC. The chain joins TRBV7-8 to TRBJ2-7, with TRBD1 matching 8 bases. V was pared by 5 bases and J by 4 bases, with 13 bases of the junction left unmatched. The CDR3 consists of 16 residues. Germline V gene sequence: CDR1 SGHVS, CDR2 FQNEAQ. The whole variable domain, remainder taken from reference TRBV7-8 and TRBJ2-7, is GAGVSQSPRYKVAKRGQDVALRCDPISGHVSLFWYQQALGQGPEFLTYFQNEAQLDKSGLPSDRFFAERPEGSVSTLKIQRTQQEDSAVYLCASSGETGASLYEQYFGPGTRLTVT.

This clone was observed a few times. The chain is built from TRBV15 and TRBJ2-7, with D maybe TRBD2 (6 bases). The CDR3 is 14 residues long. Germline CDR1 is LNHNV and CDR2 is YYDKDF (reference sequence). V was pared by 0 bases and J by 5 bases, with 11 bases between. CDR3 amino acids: CATSRDREVHEQYF. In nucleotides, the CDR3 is TGTGCCACCAGCAGAGACAGGGAGGTCCACGAGCAGTACTTC.

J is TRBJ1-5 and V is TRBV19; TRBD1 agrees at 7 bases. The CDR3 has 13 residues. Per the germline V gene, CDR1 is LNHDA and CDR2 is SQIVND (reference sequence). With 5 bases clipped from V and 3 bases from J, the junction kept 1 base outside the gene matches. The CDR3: CASSGQDNQPQHF. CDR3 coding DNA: TGTGCCAGTAGTGGACAGGACAATCAGCCCCAGCATTTT.

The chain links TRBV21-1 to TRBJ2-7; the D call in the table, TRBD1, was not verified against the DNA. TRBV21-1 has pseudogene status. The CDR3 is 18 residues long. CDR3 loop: CASSSGTAKPPGYYEQYF. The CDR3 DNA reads TGTGCCAGCAGCAGCGGGACAGCCAAACCCCCTGGCTACTACGAGCAGTACTTC.

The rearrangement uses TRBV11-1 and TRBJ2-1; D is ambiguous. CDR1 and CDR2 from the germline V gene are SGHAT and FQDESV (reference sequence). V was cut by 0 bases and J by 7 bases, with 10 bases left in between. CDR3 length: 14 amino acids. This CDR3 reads CASSLAGRHNEQFF. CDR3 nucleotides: TGTGCCAGCAGCTTAGCGGGCAGGCATAATGAGCAGTTCTTC.

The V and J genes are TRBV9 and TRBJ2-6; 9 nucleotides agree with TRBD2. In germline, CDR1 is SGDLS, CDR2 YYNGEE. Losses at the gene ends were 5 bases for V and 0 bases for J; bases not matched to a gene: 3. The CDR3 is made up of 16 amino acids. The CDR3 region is CASRGTSLSGANVLTF. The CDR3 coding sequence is TGTGCCAGCAGGGGGACTAGCCTCTCTGGGGCCAACGTCCTGACTTTC.

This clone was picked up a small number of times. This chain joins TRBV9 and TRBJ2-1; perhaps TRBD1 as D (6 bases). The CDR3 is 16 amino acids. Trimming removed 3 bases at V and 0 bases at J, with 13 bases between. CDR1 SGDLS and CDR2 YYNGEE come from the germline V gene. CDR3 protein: CASSAGQPSSYNEQFF. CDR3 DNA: TGTGCCAGCAGCGCGGGACAACCGAGCTCCTACAATGAGCAGTTCTTC.

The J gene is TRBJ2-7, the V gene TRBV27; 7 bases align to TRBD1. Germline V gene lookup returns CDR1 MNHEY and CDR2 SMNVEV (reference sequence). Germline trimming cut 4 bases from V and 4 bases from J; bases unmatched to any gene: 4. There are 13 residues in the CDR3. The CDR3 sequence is CASSSPDRYEQYV. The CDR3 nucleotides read TGTGCCAGCAGTTCCCCGGACAGGTACGAGCAGTACGTC.

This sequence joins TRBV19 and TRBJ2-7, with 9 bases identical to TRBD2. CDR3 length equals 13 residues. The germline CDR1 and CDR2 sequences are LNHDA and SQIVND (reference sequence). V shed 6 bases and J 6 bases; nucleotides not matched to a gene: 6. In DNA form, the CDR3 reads TGTGCCAGTAGCATGACTAGCGGTGGCGAGCAGTACGTC. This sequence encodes CASSMTSGGEQYV.

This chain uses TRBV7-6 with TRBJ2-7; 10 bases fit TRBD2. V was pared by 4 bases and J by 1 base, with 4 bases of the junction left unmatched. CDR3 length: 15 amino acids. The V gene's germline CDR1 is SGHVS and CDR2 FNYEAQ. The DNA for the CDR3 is TGTGCCAGCAGCTCTAGCGGGGGCCCTTCCTACGAGCAGTACTTC. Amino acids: CASSSSGGPSYEQYF. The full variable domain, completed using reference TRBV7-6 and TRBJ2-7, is GAGVSQSPRYKVTKRGQDVALRCDPISGHVSLYWYRQALGQGPEFLTYFNYEAQQDKSGLPNDRFSAERPEGSISTLTIQRTEQRDSAMYRCASSSSGGPSYEQYFGPGTRLTVT.